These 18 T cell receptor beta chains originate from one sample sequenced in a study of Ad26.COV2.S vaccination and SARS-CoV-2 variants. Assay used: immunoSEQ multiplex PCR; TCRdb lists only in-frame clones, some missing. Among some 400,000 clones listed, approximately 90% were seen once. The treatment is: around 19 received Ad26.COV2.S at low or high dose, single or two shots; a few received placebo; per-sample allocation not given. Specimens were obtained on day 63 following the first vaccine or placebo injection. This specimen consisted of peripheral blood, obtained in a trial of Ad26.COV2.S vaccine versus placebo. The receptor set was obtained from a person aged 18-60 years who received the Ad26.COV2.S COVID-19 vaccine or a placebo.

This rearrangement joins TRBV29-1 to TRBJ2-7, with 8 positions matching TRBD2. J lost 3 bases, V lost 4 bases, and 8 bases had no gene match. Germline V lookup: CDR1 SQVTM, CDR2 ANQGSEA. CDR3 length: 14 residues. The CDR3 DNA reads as TGCAGCGTTGTAGTAGCGGGACGGATCTACGAGCAGTACTTC. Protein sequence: CSVVVAGRIYEQYF.

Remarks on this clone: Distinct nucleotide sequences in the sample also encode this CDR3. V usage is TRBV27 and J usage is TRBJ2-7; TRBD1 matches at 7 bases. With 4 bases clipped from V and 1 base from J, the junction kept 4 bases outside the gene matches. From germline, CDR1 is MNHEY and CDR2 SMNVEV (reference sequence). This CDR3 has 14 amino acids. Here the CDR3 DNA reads TGTGCCAGCAGTTACAGGGGTTCTTCCTACGAGCAGTACTTC. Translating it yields CASSYRGSSYEQYF.

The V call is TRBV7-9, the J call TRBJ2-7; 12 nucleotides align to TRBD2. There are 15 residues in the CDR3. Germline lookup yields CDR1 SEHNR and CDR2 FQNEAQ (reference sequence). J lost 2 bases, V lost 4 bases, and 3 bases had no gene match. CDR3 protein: CASSSGLAGPYEQYF. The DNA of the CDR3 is TGTGCCAGCAGCTCGGGACTAGCGGGCCCCTACGAGCAGTACTTC.

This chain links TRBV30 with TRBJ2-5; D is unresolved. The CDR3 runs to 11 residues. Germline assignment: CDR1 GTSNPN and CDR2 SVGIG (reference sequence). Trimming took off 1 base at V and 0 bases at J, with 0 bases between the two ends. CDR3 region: CAWSDQETQYF. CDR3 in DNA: TGTGCCTGGAGTGACCAAGAGACCCAGTACTTC. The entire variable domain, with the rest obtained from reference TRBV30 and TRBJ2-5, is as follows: SQTIHQWPATLVQPVGSPLSLECTVEGTSNPNLYWYRQAAGRGLQLLFYSVGIGQISSEVPQNLSASRPQDRQFILSSKKLLLSDSGFYLCAWSDQETQYFGPGTRLLVL.

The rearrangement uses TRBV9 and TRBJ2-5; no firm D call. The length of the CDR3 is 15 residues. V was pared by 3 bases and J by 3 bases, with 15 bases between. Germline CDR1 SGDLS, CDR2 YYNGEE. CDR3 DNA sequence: TGTGCCAGCAGCGAAAGCTCCGGGCCAAAAGAGACCCAGTACTTC. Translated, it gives CASSESSGPKETQYF.

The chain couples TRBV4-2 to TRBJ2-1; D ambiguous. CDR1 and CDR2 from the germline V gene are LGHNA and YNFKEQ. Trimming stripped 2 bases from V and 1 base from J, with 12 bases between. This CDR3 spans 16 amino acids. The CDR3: CASSQSRTNSYNEQFF. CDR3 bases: TGTGCCAGCAGCCAATCTAGGACGAATTCCTACAATGAGCAGTTCTTC.

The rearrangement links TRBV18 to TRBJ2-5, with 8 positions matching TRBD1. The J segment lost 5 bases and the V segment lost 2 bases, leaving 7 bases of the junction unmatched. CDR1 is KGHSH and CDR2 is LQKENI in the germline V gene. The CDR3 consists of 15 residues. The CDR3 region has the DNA TGTGCCAGCTCACCAACTGACAGGGGTTGGGAGACCCAGTACTTC. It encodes CASSPTDRGWETQYF.

Here the CDR3 DNA reads TGTGCCAGCAGCTTAACGGGGGGTGGTAGCTCCTACAATGAGCAGTTCTTC. Translating it yields CASSLTGGGSSYNEQFF. V usage is TRBV11-3 and J usage is TRBJ2-1, with 7 bases aligning to TRBD2. The trim removed 2 bases at V and 0 bases at J, leaving 7 bases unmatched. CDR1 is SGHNT, CDR2 YENEEA, per germline. There are 17 residues in the CDR3.

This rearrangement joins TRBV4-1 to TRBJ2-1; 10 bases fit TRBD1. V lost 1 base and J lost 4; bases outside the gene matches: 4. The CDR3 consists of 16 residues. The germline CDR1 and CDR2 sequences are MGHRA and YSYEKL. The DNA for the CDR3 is TGCGCCAGCAGCCAAGTCCGGGACAGGGGATACAATGAGCAGTTCTTC. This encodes CASSQVRDRGYNEQFF.

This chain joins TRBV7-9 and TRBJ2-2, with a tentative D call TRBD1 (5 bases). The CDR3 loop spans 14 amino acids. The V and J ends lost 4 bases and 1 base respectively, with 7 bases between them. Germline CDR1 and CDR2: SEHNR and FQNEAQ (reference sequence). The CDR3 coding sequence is TGTGCCAGCAGCTCTAGGGGGAACACCGGGGAGCTGTTTTTT. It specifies CASSSRGNTGELFF.

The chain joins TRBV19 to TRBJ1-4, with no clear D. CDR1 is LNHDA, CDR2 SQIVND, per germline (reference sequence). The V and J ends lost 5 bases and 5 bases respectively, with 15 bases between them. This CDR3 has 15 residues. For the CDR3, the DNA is TGTGCCAGTAGTCTCCGCGCGGCATTCAATGAAAAACTGTTTTTT. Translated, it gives CASSLRAAFNEKLFF.

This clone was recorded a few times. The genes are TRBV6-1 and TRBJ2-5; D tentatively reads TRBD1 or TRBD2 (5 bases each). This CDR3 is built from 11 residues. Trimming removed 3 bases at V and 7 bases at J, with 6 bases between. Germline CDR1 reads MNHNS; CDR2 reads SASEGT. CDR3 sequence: CASSDGATQYF. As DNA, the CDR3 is TGTGCCAGCAGTGACGGGGCGACCCAGTACTTC.

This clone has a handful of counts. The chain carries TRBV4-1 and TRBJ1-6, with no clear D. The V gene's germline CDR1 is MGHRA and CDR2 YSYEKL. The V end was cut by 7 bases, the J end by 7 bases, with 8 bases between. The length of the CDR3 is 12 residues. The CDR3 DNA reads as TGCGCCAGCATCGGCAGGAATTCACCCCTCCACTTT. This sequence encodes CASIGRNSPLHF.

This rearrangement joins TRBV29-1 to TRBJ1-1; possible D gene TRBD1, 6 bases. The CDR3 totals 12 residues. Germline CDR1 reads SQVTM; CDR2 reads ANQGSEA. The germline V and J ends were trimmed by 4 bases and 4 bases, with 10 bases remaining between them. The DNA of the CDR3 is TGCAGCGTTGGGGACAAGGCCACTGAAGCTTTCTTT. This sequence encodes CSVGDKATEAFF.

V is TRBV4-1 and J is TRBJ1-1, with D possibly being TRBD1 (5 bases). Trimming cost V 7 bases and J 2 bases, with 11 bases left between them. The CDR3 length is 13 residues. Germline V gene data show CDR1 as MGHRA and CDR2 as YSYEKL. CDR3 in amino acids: CASKSRDNTEAFF. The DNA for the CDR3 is TGCGCCAGCAAATCAAGGGACAACACTGAAGCTTTCTTT.

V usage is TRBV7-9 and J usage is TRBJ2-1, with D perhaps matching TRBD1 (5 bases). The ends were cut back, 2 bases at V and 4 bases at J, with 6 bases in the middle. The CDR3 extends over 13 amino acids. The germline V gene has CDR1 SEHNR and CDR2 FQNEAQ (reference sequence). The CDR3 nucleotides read TGTGCCAGCAGCTTACAGGGATACAATGAGCAGTTCTTC. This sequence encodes CASSLQGYNEQFF.

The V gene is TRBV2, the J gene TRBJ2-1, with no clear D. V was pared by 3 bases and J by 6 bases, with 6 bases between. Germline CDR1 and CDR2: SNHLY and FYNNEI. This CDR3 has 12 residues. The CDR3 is CASSDVGNEQFF. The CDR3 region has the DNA TGTGCCAGCAGTGACGTGGGCAATGAGCAGTTCTTC.

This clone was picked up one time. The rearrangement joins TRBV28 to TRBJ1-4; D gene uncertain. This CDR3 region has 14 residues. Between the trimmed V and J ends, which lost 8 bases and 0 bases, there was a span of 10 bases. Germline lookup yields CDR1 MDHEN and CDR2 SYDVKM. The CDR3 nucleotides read TGTGCCAGCTGCCTACTTTCAACTAATGAAAAACTGTTTTTT. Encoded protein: CASCLLSTNEKLFF.